This T cell receptor (beta chain) was documented in a study of CD8+ T cells in alopecia areata. For the study at large: Severity among treated patients was scored by the percentage of scalp area affected.

Study-level results: Possibly as an HLA-related effect, TCR sharing across patients appeared less clear than in mice.

cDNA prepared by RNA extraction and subsequent reverse transcription served as the template for sequencing. The assay was immunoSEQ multiplex PCR, and TCRdb's table has in-frame clones only and misses some. The sample lists about 280,000 clones; 55% to 75% were seen once. The germline CDR1 and CDR2 sequences are KGHSH and LQKENI. Trimming stripped 0 bases from V and 6 bases from J, with 8 bases between. CDR3 length: 14 residues. A note on this clone: What it binds is not known.

Treatment: oral pan-JAK inhibitor, 5-10 mg twice daily. The chain combines TRBV18 with TRBJ1-4, with D possibly being TRBD1 (6 bases). The starting material was CD4+ T cells sorted from blood, obtained at week 24, from a patient treated with tofacitinib. The TCR comes from a human donor with alopecia areata. As DNA, the CDR3 is TGTGCCAGCTCACCACCGGGGACATATGAAAAACTGTTTTTT. It translates to CASSPPGTYEKLFF.